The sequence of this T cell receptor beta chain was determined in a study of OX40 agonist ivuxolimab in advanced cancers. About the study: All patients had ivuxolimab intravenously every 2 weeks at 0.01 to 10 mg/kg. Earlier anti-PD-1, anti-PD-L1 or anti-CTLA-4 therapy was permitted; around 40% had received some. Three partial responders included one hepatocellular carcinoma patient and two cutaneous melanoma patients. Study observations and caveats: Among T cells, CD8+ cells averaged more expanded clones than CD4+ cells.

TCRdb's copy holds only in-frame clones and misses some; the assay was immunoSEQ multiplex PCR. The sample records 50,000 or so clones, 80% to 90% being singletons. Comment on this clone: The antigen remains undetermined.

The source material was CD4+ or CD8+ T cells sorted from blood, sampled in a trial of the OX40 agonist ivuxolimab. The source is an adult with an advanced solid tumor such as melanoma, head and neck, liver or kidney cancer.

The CDR3 sequence is CASSYSGGAYGELFF. The CDR3 coding sequence is TGTGCCAGCAGCTATAGCGGGGGGGCCTACGGGGAGCTGTTTTTT. V is TRBV7-2 and J is TRBJ2-2, with 11 bases lining up with TRBD2. The CDR3 extends over 15 amino acids. Germline V gives CDR1 SGHTA, CDR2 FQGNSA. The trim removed 4 bases at V and 7 bases at J, leaving 5 bases unmatched.